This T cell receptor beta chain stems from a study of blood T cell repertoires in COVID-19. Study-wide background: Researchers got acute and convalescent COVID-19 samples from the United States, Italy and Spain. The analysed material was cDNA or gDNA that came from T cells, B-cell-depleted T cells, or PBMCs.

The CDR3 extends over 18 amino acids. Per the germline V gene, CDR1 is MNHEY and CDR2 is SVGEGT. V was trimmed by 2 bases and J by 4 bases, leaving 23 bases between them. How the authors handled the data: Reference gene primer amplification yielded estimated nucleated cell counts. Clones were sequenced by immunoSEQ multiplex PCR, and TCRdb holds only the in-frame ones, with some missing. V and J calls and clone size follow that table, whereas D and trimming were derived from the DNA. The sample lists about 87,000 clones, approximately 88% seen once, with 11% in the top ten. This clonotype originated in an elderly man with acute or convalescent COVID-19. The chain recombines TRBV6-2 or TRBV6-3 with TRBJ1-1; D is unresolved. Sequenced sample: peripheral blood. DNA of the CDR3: TGTGCCAGCAGTTACACCCTTCTAGGACTCACCTTCGGCACTGAAGCTTTCTTT. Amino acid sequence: CASSYTLLGLTFGTEAFF.